These 14 T cell receptor beta chains came from one sample sequenced in a study of cytomegalovirus exposure and HLA in healthy donors. PCR employed 60 Vbeta and 13 Jbeta primers. Produced via immunoSEQ multiplex PCR; TCRdb's table is partial and in-frame only. The sample yields nearly 35,000 clones, of which the top ten take up roughly 3.5%. Sequenced material: PBMCs. The origin of the receptors is a woman aged 40 to 50 in good health and CMV-seropositive.

The rearrangement joins TRBV6-5 to TRBJ1-5; perhaps TRBD1 as D (5 bases). Germline CDR1 MNHEY, CDR2 SVGAGI. Trimming removed 6 bases from V and 1 base from J, with 13 bases in between. The CDR3 length is 15 residues. CDR3 sequence: CASRPGLGSNQPQHF. Here the CDR3 DNA reads TGTGCCAGCAGACCAGGGCTGGGAAGCAATCAGCCCCAGCATTTT.

Notes on this clone: At one boundary the junction diverges from the germline segment, which might be a read error. This chain connects TRBV30 to TRBJ2-1, with 13 bases identical to TRBD2. This CDR3 comprises 15 residues. Germline loops: CDR1 GTSNPN, CDR2 SVGIG (reference sequence). The CDR3 here is CAGSGGLAGMYEQFF. CDR3 DNA: TGTGCCGGGAGTGGGGGACTAGCGGGAATGTATGAGCAGTTCTTC.

The chain links TRBV5-1 to TRBJ2-6; 8 bases align to TRBD2. CDR1 is SGHRS, CDR2 YFSETQ, per germline. V dropped 4 bases and J dropped 2; count of bases not matched to a gene: 5. The CDR3 covers 16 residues. CDR3 in amino acids: CASSTSGRAGANVLTF. The DNA for the CDR3 is TGCGCCAGCAGCACAAGCGGGAGAGCTGGGGCCAACGTCCTGACTTTC. The full variable domain, completed using reference TRBV5-1 and TRBJ2-6, is KAGVTQTPRYLIKTRGQQVTLSCSPISGHRSVSWYQQTPGQGLQFLFEYFSETQRNKGNFPGRFSGRQFSNSRSEMNVSTLELGDSALYLCASSTSGRAGANVLTFGAGSRLTVL.

The rearrangement links TRBV29-1 to TRBJ1-2; 7 bases are a match to TRBD1. Germline CDR1 SQVTM, CDR2 ANQGSEA. V shed 6 bases, J shed 3 bases, and the junction held 1 base outside the gene matches. This CDR3 comprises 11 residues. As DNA, the CDR3 is TGCAGCGTCGGACAGGACTATGGCTACACCTTC. Translated, it gives CSVGQDYGYTF.

V and J are TRBV9 and TRBJ2-6, with TRBD1 as a possible D gene (5 bases). Germline V gives CDR1 SGDLS, CDR2 YYNGEE. CDR3 size: 14 residues. The ends were cut back, 3 bases at V and 4 bases at J, with 8 bases in the middle. As DNA, the CDR3 is TGTGCCAGCAGCGGGGGCTCGGGGGCCAACGTCCTGACTTTC. Translated, it gives CASSGGSGANVLTF.

Here the CDR3 reads CASSVEASAYEQYF. The CDR3 nucleotides are TGTGCCAGCAGCGTAGAGGCTAGCGCCTACGAGCAGTACTTC. The V and J genes are TRBV9 and TRBJ2-7; maybe TRBD2 (6 bases). This CDR3 region has 14 residues. Per germline, CDR1 SGDLS and CDR2 YYNGEE. V was cut by 0 bases and J by 2 bases, with 9 bases left in between. The full variable domain, in which reference TRBV9 and TRBJ2-7 provide the parts outside the CDR3, is DSGVTQTPKHLITATGQRVTLRCSPRSGDLSVYWYQQSLDQGLQFLIQYYNGEERAKGNILERFSAQQFPDLHSELNLSSLELGDSALYFCASSVEASAYEQYFGPGTRLTVT.

The V gene is TRBV28, the J gene TRBJ1-5; TRBD1 aligns across 8 bases. The J segment lost 6 bases and the V segment lost 5 bases, leaving 15 bases of the junction unmatched. Germline CDR1 and CDR2: MDHEN and SYDVKM. CDR3 length: 17 amino acids. The CDR3 protein is CASSPRSTPGGLQPQHF. In DNA, the CDR3 is TGTGCCAGCAGTCCCAGATCAACCCCAGGGGGCCTTCAGCCCCAGCATTTT.

The J gene is TRBJ2-1, the V gene TRBV28, with D possibly matching TRBD1 (6 bases). Trimming stripped 5 bases from V and 5 bases from J, with 10 bases between. The CDR3 covers 13 residues. Germline V gene sequence: CDR1 MDHEN, CDR2 SYDVKM. CDR3 nucleotides: TGTGCCAGCAGTACAGGGTACGACAATGAGCAGTTCTTC. Encoded protein: CASSTGYDNEQFF.

The chain carries TRBV27 and TRBJ1-5; perhaps TRBD1 as D (5 bases). This CDR3 region has 18 residues. The V gene's germline CDR1 is MNHEY and CDR2 SMNVEV (reference sequence). V lost 2 bases and J 2 bases, leaving 19 bases between the germline ends. This chain's CDR3 is CASSLRYQGSGGNQPQHF. CDR3 bases: TGTGCCAGCAGTTTACGCTATCAGGGCTCGGGAGGCAATCAGCCCCAGCATTTT.

The V gene is TRBV9, the J gene TRBJ2-3; perhaps TRBD1 as D (6 bases). Trimming shortened V by 0 bases and J by 4 bases, and 15 bases separated the two germline ends. The CDR3 loop spans 16 amino acids. Germline CDR1 is SGDLS and CDR2 is YYNGEE. The CDR3 bases are TGTGCCAGCAGCGTAGTTGTGGGAGAGGGGGCAGATACGCAGTATTTT. Protein sequence: CASSVVVGEGADTQYF.

The V call is TRBV28, the J call TRBJ1-1; 9 positions match TRBD1. Germline V gene lookup returns CDR1 MDHEN and CDR2 SYDVKM. CDR3 size: 15 residues. After removal of 4 bases from V and 4 bases from J, the junction contained 7 bases not matched to a gene. The CDR3 protein is CASSSPTGGFTEAFF. CDR3 nucleotide sequence: TGTGCCAGCAGTTCCCCGACAGGGGGTTTCACTGAAGCTTTCTTT.

V usage is TRBV18 and J usage is TRBJ2-3; D is undetermined. CDR3 length equals 16 residues. The V end lost 1 base, the J end lost 2 bases, and 13 bases lay between the germline ends. Germline lookup yields CDR1 KGHSH and CDR2 LQKENI. In DNA form, the CDR3 reads TGTGCCAGCTCACCACGGCCGCCCGATCACACAGATACGCAGTATTTT. It translates to CASSPRPPDHTDTQYF.

The genes are TRBV5-5 and TRBJ2-1; TRBD2 aligns across 9 bases. In germline, CDR1 is SGHKS, CDR2 YYEKEE (reference sequence). The length of the CDR3 is 17 residues. Trimming took 0 bases from V and 4 from J; bases not matched to a gene: 8. The CDR3 DNA follows: TGTGCCAGCAGCTTGGAAAAGAGACTAGCGGCGTACAATGAGCAGTTCTTC. Residues: CASSLEKRLAAYNEQFF.

The J gene is TRBJ2-5, the V gene TRBV28; D unclear. Germline CDR1 is MDHEN and CDR2 is SYDVKM. This CDR3 has 11 residues. The V and J ends lost 6 bases and 2 bases respectively, with 4 bases between them. The CDR3 DNA reads TGTGCCAGCAGACTACAAGAGACCCAGTACTTC. This sequence encodes CASRLQETQYF.